This T cell receptor (beta chain) derives from a study of vaccination and CD4 T cells after COVID-19 (dated by TCRdb to between 2021 and 2024). About the study as a whole: Convalescent patients had a positive SARS-CoV-2 result on nasal swab PCR, and of these patients, several had mild disease and one had severe disease. In the convalescent cohort there were six males and four females, among whom were two Hispanic individuals, seven Caucasians, two Asians and one multiracial person. Participants got two doses of the Pfizer-BioNTech BNT162b2 vaccine (n=8) or two doses of the Moderna mRNA-1273 vaccine (n=2). Post-COVID blood samples were collected from convalescent patients a median of around 100 days after diagnosis, with a range of roughly 35 to 180 days. Post-vaccine blood samples were collected a median of 72 days after the second vaccine dose, ranging from roughly 13 to 250 days. For stimulating the cultures, overlapping spike peptide pools were used, derived from SARS-CoV-2 as well as from the common cold coronaviruses HCoV-NL63, HCoV-OC43 and HCoV-229E. Control cultures used a CEFX viral epitope pool as positive control, an HIV-1 Nef peptide pool as negative control, or no peptide. The spike-specific CD4+ TCR repertoire was compared before and after mRNA vaccination in over nine COVID-19 convalescent patients and a handful of infection-naive healthy vaccine recipients.

Findings and caveats that apply to the study as a whole: Only a relatively small number of convalescent patients were included in the study, and early timepoints following natural infection were not analyzed. In convalescent patients, a median 86.3% of post-vaccine SARS-CoV-2-reactive clones were detected only after vaccination, and vaccine-specific priming was suggested by this finding. Nearly all vaccine-specific clones in convalescent patients (304 of 307) were mono-reactive for SARS-CoV-2 spike rather than cross-reactive with common cold coronaviruses. The median count of SARS-CoV-2-reactive clonotypes went up from some 23 after infection to about 40 after vaccination, although the change was not significant.

In regard to this clonotype: Its target antigen remains unknown. The record has no base qualities; no much larger clone is one base away.

The library relied on PCR. DNA from cultured CD4+ T cells was subjected to TCR sequencing with the Oncomine TCR Beta short-read assay at the Johns Hopkins FTIC core. Genomic DNA was extracted from the cultured CD4+ T cells with the QIAamp micro DNA kit. Oncomine TCR Beta libraries made from cultured CD4+ T cells were pooled using unique dual indexes and sequenced on an Illumina iSeq 100. Regarding the original processing steps: Non-productive sequences were removed, and CDR3s that did not start with C, did not end with F or W, or were shorter than 7 amino acids were discarded. Antigen-specific clonotypes were identified with the MANAFEST web application by comparing peptide-stimulated wells with reference and other culture wells. To be called positive, a clone needed an FDR below 0.05, an odds ratio above 5, and a productive frequency above 0.1% in at least two of three replicate wells. A clonotype counted as cross-reactive if it showed significant expansion both in the SARS-CoV-2 spike wells and in at least one common cold coronavirus spike condition. Similarity between CDR3 sequences was evaluated in R version 3.6.1 using Levenshtein distances (stringdist) and unrooted phylogenetic trees (ape). The public reads were run again by TCRdb, first through fastp at Q25 and then through MiXCR, and only productive beta chains were kept. Rows with a matching CDR3 protein are joined into one entry that keeps the most common DNA and genes. Clone size and V and J calls follow TCRdb, not the original study. The sample records fewer than 15,000 distinct CDR3 sequences, more than 50% of which are singletons. In total, the top ten clones hold roughly 18% of the sample.

The sample's treatment or condition label, in plain terms: roughly 11-day PBMC culture with coronavirus spike peptide pools or control peptides (ViraFEST assay). To expand antigen-specific T cells with peptide pools and then pick out the expanded clonotypes through TCR sequencing, the study relied on the ViraFEST assay. Positive SARS-CoV-2 PCR tests in the convalescent patients dated from March to December 2020, before Alpha, Beta and Delta variants emerged in the United States. Approximately 1.8 million PBMCs per well were cultured in IMDM with 5% human AB serum and about 9.2 IU/ml IL-2, plus 10 ug/ml peptide pools. Half of the culture medium was replaced with fresh IL-2-containing medium on days 3 and 7. CD4+ T cells were isolated after around 9 days of culture through negative selection using the EasySep CD4+ T cell isolation kit. PBMCs were separated from whole blood using Ficoll-Paque Plus gradient centrifugation and then either used fresh or cryopreserved at -140C. Culture conditions were generally each tested in triplicate wells.

Material: cultured CD4+ T cells from blood, obtained after SARS-CoV-2 vaccination. This clonotype was sampled from a human donor with COVID-19.

The CDR3 protein sequence reads: CASSEATGGAGANVLTF. The DNA sequence is as follows: TGTGCCAGCAGTGAAGCGACAGGGGGCGCTGGGGCCAACGTCCTGACTTTC. The rearrangement joined TRBV6-1 to TRBJ2-6, and 10 junctional nucleotides match TRBD1. V loses 0 bases at its end and J loses 2 bases; junction bases beyond the gene matches: 1. CDR1 and CDR2 are drawn from the germline V gene: MNHNS, SASEGT. From cysteine to phenylalanine, the CDR3 is 17 amino acids long. Just CDR3 DNA is preserved here, 51 bases in frame from base 1.